The 25 T cell receptor beta chains in this list originate from one sample, sequenced in a study of blood T cell repertoires in COVID-19. Libraries were prepared by immunoSEQ multiplex PCR; TCRdb keeps only in-frame clonotypes and omits some of them. The sample includes 190,000 or so clones, approximately 80% of them seen just once. The sample was peripheral blood. Receptors originate from a man aged 60 to 69 with COVID-19, enrolled during active disease.

J is TRBJ1-2 and V is TRBV2; no clear D. Per germline, CDR1 SNHLY and CDR2 FYNNEI. The V and J ends lost 10 bases and 1 base respectively, with 10 bases between them. This CDR3 has 12 amino acids. This chain's CDR3 is CATDTFNYGYTF. CDR3 coding DNA: TGTGCCACTGACACCTTTAACTATGGCTACACCTTC. Full variable domain (missing parts from reference TRBV2 and TRBJ1-2): EPEVTQTPSHQVTQMGQEVILRCVPISNHLYFYWYRQILGQKVEFLVSFYNNEISEKSEIFDDQFSVERPDGSNFTLKIRSTKLEDSAMYFCATDTFNYGYTFGSGTRLTVV.

This clone was recorded a few times. The chain has TRBV19 and TRBJ1-6; D not certain. This CDR3 comprises 13 residues. V lost 4 bases to trimming and J lost 5 bases, with 6 bases between them. Per germline, CDR1 LNHDA and CDR2 SQIVND (reference sequence). The CDR3 region is CASSRQNNSPLHF. The DNA of the CDR3 is TGTGCCAGTAGTAGGCAGAATAATTCACCCCTCCACTTT.

The chain carries TRBV9 and TRBJ1-6; 9 nucleotides agree with TRBD1. The J segment lost 6 bases and the V segment lost 3 bases, leaving 7 bases of the junction unmatched. Germline V gene lookup returns CDR1 SGDLS and CDR2 YYNGEE. CDR3 length equals 16 residues. The CDR3 sequence: CASSGGQGRGNSPLHF. The CDR3, as DNA: TGTGCCAGCAGCGGGGGACAGGGAAGAGGTAATTCACCCCTCCACTTT.

This chain links TRBV5-1 with TRBJ1-1; D ambiguous. Per the germline V gene, CDR1 is SGHRS and CDR2 is YFSETQ. This CDR3 is 15 amino acids long. V was pared by 0 bases and J by 1 base, with 10 bases between. DNA of the CDR3: TGCGCCAGCAGCTTGGGTCTGGGCTCGAACACTGAAGCTTTCTTT. Its translation: CASSLGLGSNTEAFF.

The genes are TRBV21-1 and TRBJ1-6; the DNA was not compared with TRBD1, the D call given in the table. TRBV21-1 is labeled a pseudogene. The CDR3 is 18 residues long. The CDR3 is CASSKAGRGHSYNSPLHF. The CDR3 DNA reads TGTGCCAGCAGCAAAGCCGGCAGGGGGCATTCCTATAATTCACCCCTCCACTTT.

V and J are TRBV11-3 and TRBJ2-3; D is perhaps TRBD2 (5 bases). Germline CDR1 is SGHNT and CDR2 is YENEEA. V gave up 1 base and J gave up 0 bases, with 14 bases separating them. This CDR3 has 17 residues. CDR3 DNA: TGTGCCAGCAGCTTAGGGGGTCCGGGAACTAGCACAGATACGCAGTATTTT. It specifies CASSLGGPGTSTDTQYF.

The CDR3 DNA is TGTGCCATCAGTGACCGGGGGGCGGAGACCCAGTACTTC. Protein sequence: CAISDRGAETQYF. The chain is built from TRBV10-3 and TRBJ2-5; tentative D call: TRBD2 (7 bases). Germline V gene sequence: CDR1 ENHRY, CDR2 SYGVKD. This CDR3 is built from 13 residues. Trimming took 3 bases from V and 5 from J, leaving 10 bases between them.

The V gene is TRBV3-1 (or the pseudogene TRBV3-2), the J gene TRBJ1-1; tentatively, D is TRBD1 (5 bases). The CDR3 has 12 residues. From germline, CDR1 is LGHDT and CDR2 YNNKEL (reference sequence). Trimming removed 8 bases at V and 4 bases at J, with 11 bases between. This chain's CDR3 is CASWGGTTEAFF. The CDR3 DNA is TGTGCCAGCTGGGGGGGGACCACTGAAGCTTTCTTT.

The chain joins TRBV9 to TRBJ2-3, with TRBD2 matching over 7 bases. The length of the CDR3 is 15 residues. Per the germline V gene, CDR1 is SGDLS and CDR2 is YYNGEE. V was pared by 1 base and J by 2 bases, with 4 bases of the junction left unmatched. The CDR3 sequence is CASSVSGTTTDTQYF. In DNA form, the CDR3 reads TGTGCCAGCAGCGTAAGCGGGACTACCACAGATACGCAGTATTTT.

CDR3 region: CSVVLRGSSYEQYF. The CDR3 bases are TGCAGCGTTGTTTTAAGGGGTAGCTCCTACGAGCAGTACTTC. The gene calls are TRBV29-1 and TRBJ2-7; D perhaps matches TRBD1 (5 bases). This CDR3 comprises 14 residues. Germline CDR1 is SQVTM and CDR2 is ANQGSEA. V dropped 4 bases and J dropped 0 bases, with 13 bases sitting between them.

The V and J genes are TRBV10-3 and TRBJ2-1, with 8 bases lining up with TRBD2. V was pared by 3 bases and J by 12 bases, with 7 bases of the junction left unmatched. The CDR3 covers 13 residues. Germline CDR1 reads ENHRY; CDR2 reads SYGVKD. The CDR3 sequence: CAISDKRESWQFF. The CDR3 bases are TGTGCCATCAGTGATAAGCGGGAGAGTTGGCAGTTCTTC.

The chain carries TRBV5-4 and TRBJ1-6; perhaps TRBD1 as D (6 bases). The germline V gene has CDR1 SGHNT and CDR2 YYREEE (reference sequence). CDR3 size: 15 residues. V shed 2 bases and J shed 5 bases, with 11 bases lying between them. The CDR3 bases are TGTGCCAGCAGCTTCGGGGGGCCCGATAATTCACCCCTCCACTTT. Translation gives CASSFGGPDNSPLHF.

V usage is TRBV4-1 and J usage is TRBJ1-3; 7 positions match TRBD1. Germline V CDR1 and CDR2: MGHRA, YSYEKL. V was clipped by 0 bases and J by 0 bases; unmatched bases: 2. The CDR3 has 16 amino acids. The CDR3 here is CASSQEGQSSGNTIYF. The CDR3, as DNA: TGCGCCAGCAGCCAAGAGGGACAGTCCTCTGGAAACACCATATATTTT.

The chain has TRBV28 and TRBJ2-7, with D hard to call. The CDR3 covers 14 residues. Germline CDR1 and CDR2: MDHEN and SYDVKM. V lost 4 bases and J 3 bases, leaving 13 bases between the germline ends. The CDR3 sequence is CASSYSSGFYEQYF. The CDR3 nucleotides read TGTGCCAGCAGTTATAGCTCCGGATTCTACGAGCAGTACTTC.

This rearrangement joins TRBV3-1 (or the pseudogene TRBV3-2) to TRBJ2-5, with 9 positions matching TRBD2. The CDR3 runs to 15 residues. Trimming removed 1 base from V and 5 bases from J; junction bases left unmatched: 5. In germline, CDR1 is LGHDT, CDR2 YNNKEL (reference sequence). The CDR3 DNA follows: TGTGCCAGCAGCCAAGTCCTAGCGGGACGGGAGACCCAGTACTTC. Translating it yields CASSQVLAGRETQYF.

The table lists this clone with a count of one. Other DNA sequences in the sample encode the same CDR3. V usage is TRBV5-1 and J usage is TRBJ1-3; a possible D gene is TRBD1 (5 bases). Germline values: CDR1 SGHRS, CDR2 YFSETQ. CDR3 length: 14 amino acids. Trimming left V 0 bases short and J 2 bases short, with 6 bases between. This chain's CDR3 is CASSLAGTGNTIYF. The CDR3 DNA sequence: TGCGCCAGCAGCTTGGCAGGGACTGGAAACACCATATATTTT.

This clone was seen more than once but under ten times. The chain uses TRBV7-2 and TRBJ1-2; 7 nucleotides line up with TRBD1. V lost 1 base, J lost 7 bases, and 9 bases stayed unmatched. The CDR3 runs to 15 residues. CDR1 is SGHTA and CDR2 is FQGNSA in the germline V gene. CDR3 nucleotide sequence: TGTGCCAGCAGCTTAGAATGGCAGGGGGTTAGTGGCTACACCTTC. Translating gives CASSLEWQGVSGYTF.

The V gene is TRBV6-2 or TRBV6-3, the J gene TRBJ1-5, with TRBD1 identical over 7 bases. Trimming cost V 2 bases and J 4 bases; bases outside gene matches: 17. CDR3 size: 19 residues. Germline V CDR1 and CDR2: MNHEY, SVGEGT. CDR3 nucleotide sequence: TGTGCCAGCAGTTACGCCGTTACATCCCCGACAGGGCTTAATCAGCCCCAGCATTTT. This translates into CASSYAVTSPTGLNQPQHF.

The chain recombines TRBV6-4 with TRBJ1-2, with D unclear. The germline V and J ends were trimmed by 4 bases and 2 bases, with 14 bases remaining between them. The germline gives CDR1 MRHNA, CDR2 SNTAGT. This CDR3 comprises 15 residues. CDR3 sequence reads: CASSVGIKRNYGYTF. CDR3 in DNA: TGTGCCAGCAGTGTCGGGATTAAAAGGAACTATGGCTACACCTTC.

This chain uses TRBV7-2 with TRBJ2-2; no clear D gene. CDR3 size: 13 residues. V was shortened by 7 bases and J by 8 bases, with 14 bases between the two germline ends. Per germline, CDR1 SGHTA and CDR2 FQGNSA. CDR3 DNA: TGTGCCAGCACCTTCGAGTCGTCAGGGGAGCTGTTTTTT. This sequence encodes CASTFESSGELFF.

The genes are TRBV28 and TRBJ2-1; 8 positions match TRBD2. The CDR3 totals 14 residues. Per the germline V gene, CDR1 is MDHEN and CDR2 is SYDVKM. Germline trimming cut 1 base from V and 6 bases from J; bases unmatched to any gene: 2. DNA of the CDR3: TGTGCCAGCAGTTTATCGGGGGGGAGCAATGAGCAGTTCTTC. Its protein product is CASSLSGGSNEQFF.

This chain's CDR3 is CASSHAGGPYEQYF. The CDR3 DNA follows: TGTGCCAGCAGCCATGCGGGAGGGCCCTACGAGCAGTACTTC. The chain carries TRBV3-1 (or the pseudogene TRBV3-2) and TRBJ2-7; TRBD2 agrees at 9 bases. The germline CDR1 and CDR2 sequences are LGHDT and YNNKEL (reference sequence). V trimming: 3 bases; J trimming: 2 bases; junction bases outside the gene matches: 2. This CDR3 contains 14 residues.

V usage is TRBV21-1 and J usage is TRBJ2-3; no check of the table's D call, TRBD2, against the DNA was made. TRBV21-1 is a documented pseudogene. The CDR3 has 16 amino acids. In DNA, the CDR3 is TGTGCCAGCAGCAAATGCCAGGGCGGGGGCACAGATACGCAGTATTTT. Translation: CASSKCQGGGTDTQYF.

In its sample, this clone was seen a few times. The chain joins TRBV7-9 to TRBJ2-1; 12 nucleotides match TRBD2. Looked up from germline, CDR1 is SEHNR and CDR2 is FQNEAQ (reference sequence). CDR3 length: 16 amino acids. V shed 10 bases and J 2 bases; nucleotides not matched to a gene: 9. The CDR3 nucleotides are TGTGCCACGCGACCTAGCGGGAGGGGGACCTACAATGAGCAGTTCTTC. Translation: CATRPSGRGTYNEQFF.

The chain has TRBV20-1 and TRBJ2-7; D gene unclear. There are 11 residues in the CDR3. The germline CDR1 and CDR2 sequences are DFQATT and SNEGSKA (reference sequence). Trimming took 3 bases from V and 4 from J, leaving 7 bases between them. The CDR3 spells CSASGQYEQYF. CDR3 coding DNA: TGCAGTGCTAGTGGGCAGTACGAGCAGTACTTC.